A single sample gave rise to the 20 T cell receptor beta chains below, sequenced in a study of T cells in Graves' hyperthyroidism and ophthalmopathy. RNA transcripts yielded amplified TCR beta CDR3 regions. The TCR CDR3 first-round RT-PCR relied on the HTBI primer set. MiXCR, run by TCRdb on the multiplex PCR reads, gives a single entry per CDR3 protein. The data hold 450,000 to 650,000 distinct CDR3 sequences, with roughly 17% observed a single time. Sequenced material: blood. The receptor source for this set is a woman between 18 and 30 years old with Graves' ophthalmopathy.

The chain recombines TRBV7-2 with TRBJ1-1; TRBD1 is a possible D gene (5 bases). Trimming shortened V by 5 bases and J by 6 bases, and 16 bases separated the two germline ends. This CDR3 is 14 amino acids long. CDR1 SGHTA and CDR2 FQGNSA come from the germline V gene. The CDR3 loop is CASSVREVRAEAFF. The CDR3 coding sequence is TGTGCCAGCAGCGTCAGGGAGGTGAGGGCTGAAGCTTTCTTT.

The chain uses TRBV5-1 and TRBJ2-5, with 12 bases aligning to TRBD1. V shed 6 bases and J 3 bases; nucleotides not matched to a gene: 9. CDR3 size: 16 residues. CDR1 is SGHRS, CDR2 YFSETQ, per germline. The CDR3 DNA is TGCGCCAGCATAAGAGTGGGACAGGGGGCGAAAGAGACCCAGTACTTC. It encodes CASIRVGQGAKETQYF.

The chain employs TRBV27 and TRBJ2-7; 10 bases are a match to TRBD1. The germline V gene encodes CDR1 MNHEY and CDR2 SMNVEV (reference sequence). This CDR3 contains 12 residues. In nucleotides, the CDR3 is TGTTCCGGGACAGGGGCCCCCTACGAGCAGTACTTC. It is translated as CSGTGAPYEQYF.

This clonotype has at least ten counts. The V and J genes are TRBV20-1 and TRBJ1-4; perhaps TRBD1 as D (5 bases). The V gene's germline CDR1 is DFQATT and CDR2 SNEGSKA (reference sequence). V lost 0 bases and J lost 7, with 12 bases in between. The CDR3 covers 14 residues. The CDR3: CSARDRQGGEKLFF. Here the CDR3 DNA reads TGCAGTGCTAGAGATAGGCAGGGAGGTGAAAAACTGTTTTTT.

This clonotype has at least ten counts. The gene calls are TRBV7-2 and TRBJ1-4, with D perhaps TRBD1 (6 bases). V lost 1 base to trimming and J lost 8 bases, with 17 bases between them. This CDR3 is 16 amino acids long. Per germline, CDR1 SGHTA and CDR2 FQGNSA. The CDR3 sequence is CASSLGLGGQEEKLFF. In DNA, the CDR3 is TGTGCCAGCAGCTTAGGGCTTGGGGGGCAGGAAGAAAAACTGTTTTTT.

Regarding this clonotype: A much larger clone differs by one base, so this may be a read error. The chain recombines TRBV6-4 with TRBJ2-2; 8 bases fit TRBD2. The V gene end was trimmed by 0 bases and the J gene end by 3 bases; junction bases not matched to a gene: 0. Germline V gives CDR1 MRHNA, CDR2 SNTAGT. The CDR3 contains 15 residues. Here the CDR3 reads CASSDSGGDTGELFF. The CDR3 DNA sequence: TGTGCCAGCAGTGACTCCGGGGGGGACACCGGGGAGCTGTTTTTT.

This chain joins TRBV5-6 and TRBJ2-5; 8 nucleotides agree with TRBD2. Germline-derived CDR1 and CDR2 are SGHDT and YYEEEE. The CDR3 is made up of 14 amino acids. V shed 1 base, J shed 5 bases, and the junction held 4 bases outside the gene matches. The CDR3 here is CASSLRLASETQYF. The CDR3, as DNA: TGTGCCAGCAGCTTGAGACTAGCGAGTGAGACCCAGTACTTC.

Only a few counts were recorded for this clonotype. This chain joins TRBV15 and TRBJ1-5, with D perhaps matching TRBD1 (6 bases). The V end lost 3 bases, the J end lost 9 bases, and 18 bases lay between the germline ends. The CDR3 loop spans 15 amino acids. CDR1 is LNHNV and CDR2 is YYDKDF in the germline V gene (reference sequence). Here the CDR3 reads CATSSQGQSDRPQHF. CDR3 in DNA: TGTGCCACCAGCAGTCAAGGACAGTCCGATCGGCCCCAGCATTTT.

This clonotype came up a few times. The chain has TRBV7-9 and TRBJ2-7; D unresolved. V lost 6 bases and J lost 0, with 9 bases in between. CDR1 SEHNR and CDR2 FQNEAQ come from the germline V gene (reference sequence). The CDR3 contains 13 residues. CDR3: CASRGESSYEQYF. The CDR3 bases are TGTGCCAGCAGGGGTGAGAGCTCCTACGAGCAGTACTTC.

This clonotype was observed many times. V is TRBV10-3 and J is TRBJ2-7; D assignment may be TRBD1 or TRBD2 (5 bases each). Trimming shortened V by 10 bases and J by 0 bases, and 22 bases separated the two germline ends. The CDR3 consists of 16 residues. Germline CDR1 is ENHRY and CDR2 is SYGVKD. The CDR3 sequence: CATLDGTEIFSYEQYF. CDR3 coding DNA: TGTGCCACCCTGGACGGGACGGAAATCTTCTCCTACGAGCAGTACTTC.

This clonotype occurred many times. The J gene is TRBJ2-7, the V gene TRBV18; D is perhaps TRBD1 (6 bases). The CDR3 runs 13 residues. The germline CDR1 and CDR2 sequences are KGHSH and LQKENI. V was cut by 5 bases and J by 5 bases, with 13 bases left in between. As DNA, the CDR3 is TGTGCCAGCTCAACAGGGATTAACAACGAGCAGTACTTC. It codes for CASSTGINNEQYF.

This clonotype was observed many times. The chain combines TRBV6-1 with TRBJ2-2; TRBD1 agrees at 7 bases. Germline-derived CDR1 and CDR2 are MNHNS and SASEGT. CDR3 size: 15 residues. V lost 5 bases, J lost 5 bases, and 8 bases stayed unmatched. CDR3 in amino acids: CASSNRDSGTGELFF. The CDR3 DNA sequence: TGTGCCAGCAGTAACCGGGACAGCGGAACCGGGGAGCTGTTTTTT.

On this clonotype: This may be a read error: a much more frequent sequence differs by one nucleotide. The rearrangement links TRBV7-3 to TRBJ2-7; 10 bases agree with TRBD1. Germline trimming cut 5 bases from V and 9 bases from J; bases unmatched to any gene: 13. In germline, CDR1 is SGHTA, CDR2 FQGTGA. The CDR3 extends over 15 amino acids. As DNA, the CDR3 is TGTGCCAGCAGCAACCCGGGACAGGGGCTACGAGGGCAGTACTTC. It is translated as CASSNPGQGLRGQYF.

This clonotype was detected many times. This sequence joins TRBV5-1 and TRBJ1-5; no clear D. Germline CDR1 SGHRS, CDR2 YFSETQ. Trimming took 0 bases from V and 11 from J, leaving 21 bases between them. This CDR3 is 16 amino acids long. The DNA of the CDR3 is TGCGCCAGCAGCTTGGGTTCGAACCCAGCAATCACGGCCCAGCATTTT. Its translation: CASSLGSNPAITAQHF. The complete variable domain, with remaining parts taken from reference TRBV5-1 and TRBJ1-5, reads KAGVTQTPRYLIKTRGQQVTLSCSPISGHRSVSWYQQTPGQGLQFLFEYFSETQRNKGNFPGRFSGRQFSNSRSEMNVSTLELGDSALYLCASSLGSNPAITAQHFGDGTRLSIL.

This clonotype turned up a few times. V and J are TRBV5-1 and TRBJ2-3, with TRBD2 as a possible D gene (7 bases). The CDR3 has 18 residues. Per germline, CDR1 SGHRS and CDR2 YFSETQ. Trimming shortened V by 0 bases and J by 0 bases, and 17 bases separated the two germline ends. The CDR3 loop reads CASSLGRGDTTSTDTQYF. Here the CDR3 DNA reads TGCGCCAGCAGCTTGGGACGGGGGGACACCACTAGCACAGATACGCAGTATTTT.

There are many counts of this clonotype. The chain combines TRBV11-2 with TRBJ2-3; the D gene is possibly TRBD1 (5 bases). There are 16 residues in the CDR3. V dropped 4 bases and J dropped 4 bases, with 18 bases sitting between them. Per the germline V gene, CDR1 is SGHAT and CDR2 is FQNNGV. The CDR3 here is CASSSPGPFLSDTQYF. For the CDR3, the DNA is TGTGCCAGCAGCTCCCCAGGGCCGTTTTTGTCAGATACGCAGTATTTT.

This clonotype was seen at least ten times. In DNA form, the CDR3 reads TGTGCCAGCAGCAACGTCAGGGGCAGGGGCCGAACAGAGACTAGCGCAATCTACAATGAGCAGTTCTTC. Encoded protein: CASSNVRGRGRTETSAIYNEQFF. The rearrangement links TRBV12-3 or TRBV12-4 to TRBJ2-1; 8 bases line up with TRBD2. The CDR3 is made up of 23 amino acids. V lost 6 bases, J lost 3 bases, and 31 bases stayed unmatched.

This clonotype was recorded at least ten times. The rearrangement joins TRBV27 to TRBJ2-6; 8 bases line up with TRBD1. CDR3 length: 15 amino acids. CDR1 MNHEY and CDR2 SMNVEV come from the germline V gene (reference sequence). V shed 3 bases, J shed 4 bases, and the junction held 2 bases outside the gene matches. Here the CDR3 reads CASSLTGAGANVLTF. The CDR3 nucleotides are TGTGCCAGCAGTTTGACAGGGGCGGGGGCCAACGTCCTGACTTTC. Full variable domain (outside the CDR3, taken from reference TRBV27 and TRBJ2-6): EAQVTQNPRYLITVTGKKLTVTCSQNMNHEYMSWYRQDPGLGLRQIYYSMNVEVTDKGDVPEGYKVSRKEKRNFPLILESPSPNQTSLYFCASSLTGAGANVLTFGAGSRLTVL.

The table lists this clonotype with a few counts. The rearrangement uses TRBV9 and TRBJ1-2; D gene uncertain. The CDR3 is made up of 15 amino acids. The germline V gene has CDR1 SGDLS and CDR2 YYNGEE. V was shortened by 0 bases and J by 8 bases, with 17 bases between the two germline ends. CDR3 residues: CASSVDLQTVTGYTF. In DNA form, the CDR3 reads TGTGCCAGCAGCGTAGATTTACAGACCGTAACCGGCTACACCTTC. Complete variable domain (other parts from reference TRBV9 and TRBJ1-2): DSGVTQTPKHLITATGQRVTLRCSPRSGDLSVYWYQQSLDQGLQFLIQYYNGEERAKGNILERFSAQQFPDLHSELNLSSLELGDSALYFCASSVDLQTVTGYTFGSGTRLTVV.

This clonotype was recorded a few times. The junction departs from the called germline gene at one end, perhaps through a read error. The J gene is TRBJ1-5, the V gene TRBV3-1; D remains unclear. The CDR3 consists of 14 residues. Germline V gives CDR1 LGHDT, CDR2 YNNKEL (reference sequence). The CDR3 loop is CASNQDRSNQPQHF. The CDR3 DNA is TGTGCCAGCAACCAAGATCGTAGCAATCAGCCCCAGCATTTT.